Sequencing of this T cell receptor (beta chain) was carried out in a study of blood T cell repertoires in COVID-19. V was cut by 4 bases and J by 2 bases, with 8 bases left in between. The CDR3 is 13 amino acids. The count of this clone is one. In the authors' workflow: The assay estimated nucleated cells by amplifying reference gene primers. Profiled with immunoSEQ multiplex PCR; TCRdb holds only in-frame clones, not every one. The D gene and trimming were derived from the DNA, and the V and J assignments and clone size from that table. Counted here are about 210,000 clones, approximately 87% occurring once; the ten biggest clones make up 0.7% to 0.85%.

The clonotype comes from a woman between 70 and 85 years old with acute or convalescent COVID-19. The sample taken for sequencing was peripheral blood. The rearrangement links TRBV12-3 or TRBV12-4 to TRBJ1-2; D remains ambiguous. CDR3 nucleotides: TGTGCCAGCAGTTCCAACAGCAACTATGGCTACACCTTC. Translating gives CASSSNSNYGYTF.